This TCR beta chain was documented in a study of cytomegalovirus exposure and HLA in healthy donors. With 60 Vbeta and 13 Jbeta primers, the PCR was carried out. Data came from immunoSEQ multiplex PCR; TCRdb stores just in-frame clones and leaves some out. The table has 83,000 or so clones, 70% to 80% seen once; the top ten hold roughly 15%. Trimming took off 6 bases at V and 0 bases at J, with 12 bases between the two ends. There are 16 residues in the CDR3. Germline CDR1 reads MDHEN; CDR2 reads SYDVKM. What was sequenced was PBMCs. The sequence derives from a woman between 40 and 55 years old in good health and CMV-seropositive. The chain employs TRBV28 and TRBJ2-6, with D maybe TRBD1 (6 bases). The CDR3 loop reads CASRTGFLSGANVLTF. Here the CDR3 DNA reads TGTGCCAGCAGGACAGGTTTCCTCTCTGGGGCCAACGTCCTGACTTTC.